What follows are 13 T cell receptor beta chains derived from one specimen sequenced in a study of tumor-infiltrating lymphocytes in oesophageal squamous cell carcinoma. MiXCR, run by TCRdb on the PCR reads, gives a single entry per CDR3 protein. The table shows 10,000 to 15,000 distinct CDR3 sequences, with under 55% occurring only once. Sequencing was carried out using normal esophageal tissue next to the tumor. The source is a male donor with esophageal squamous cell carcinoma.

The V and J genes are TRBV10-3 and TRBJ1-2, with TRBD1 matching 7 bases. The V and J ends lost 0 bases and 9 bases, in that order; junction bases with no gene match: 10. The CDR3 consists of 15 residues. Germline assignment: CDR1 ENHRY and CDR2 SYGVKD. The CDR3 region is CAISESGQAFDRYTF. In DNA, the CDR3 is TGTGCCATCAGTGAGTCAGGACAGGCTTTTGATCGCTACACCTTC.

Only a few counts were recorded for this clonotype. This rearrangement joins TRBV2 to TRBJ1-3; D perhaps matches TRBD1 (6 bases). Germline values: CDR1 SNHLY, CDR2 FYNNEI. This CDR3 has 17 amino acids. V lost 1 base, J lost 4 bases, and 17 bases lay in between. CDR3 sequence (DNA): TGTGCCAGCAGTGAAGAGAATCCAGGGGTCATGGGAAACACCATATATTTT. It codes for CASSEENPGVMGNTIYF.

This clonotype showed up many times. A read error is likely, as this CDR3 ends without the conserved phenylalanine or tryptophan. Because the CDR3's place on the DNA is in doubt, the DNA is left out and the CDR3 is given as listed by TCRdb. The gene calls are TRBV7-2 and TRBJ2-7; TRBD2, the D gene given by the table, was not confirmed from the DNA. CDR1 and CDR2 (germline): SGHTA, FQGNSA. Counting both end residues, the CDR3 totals 17 amino acids. CDR3 region: CASSLAGGSNYGYTFGS.

The V gene is TRBV28, the J gene TRBJ2-4; D remains unclear. The J call is in doubt because the DNA end fits TRBJ1-2 better. Germline CDR1 reads MDHEN; CDR2 reads SYDVKM. CDR3 length: 14 amino acids. The CDR3 DNA follows: TGTGCCAGCAGTTTTGGGTGGGGAAACTATGGCTACACCTTC. Translating gives CASSFGWGNYGYTF.

The genes are TRBV7-2 and TRBJ2-1; 10 bases are shared with TRBD2. The CDR3 runs 16 residues. V was pared by 6 bases and J by 10 bases, with 15 bases of the junction left unmatched. Germline V gene sequence: CDR1 SGHTA, CDR2 FQGNSA. Here the CDR3 DNA reads TGTGCCAGCAGAATCGGTGGGGCTAGCGGGAGTTACGAGCAGTTCTTC. Translated, it gives CASRIGGASGSYEQFF. The variable domain in full, with the rest retrieved from reference TRBV7-2 and TRBJ2-1, is GAGVSQSPSNKVTEKGKDVELRCDPISGHTALYWYRQSLGQGLEFLIYFQGNSAPDKSGLPSDRFSAERTGGSVSTLTIQRTQQEDSAVYLCASRIGGASGSYEQFFGPGTRLTVL.

J is TRBJ2-1 and V is TRBV24-1; a weak D match, TRBD1 (6 bases). Gene TRBJ2-7 matches the end of the DNA better, so the J call may be wrong. Germline V gene lookup returns CDR1 KGHDR and CDR2 SFDVKD. CDR3 size: 13 residues. The CDR3 loop reads CATSGQASGEQYF. The CDR3 bases are TGTGCCACCAGTGGACAGGCCTCTGGCGAGCAGTACTTC.

This clonotype is classed as medium-sized (0.01 to 0.1%). V and J are TRBV27 and TRBJ2-3, with 16 bases fitting TRBD2. The length of the CDR3 is 21 residues. J gave up 4 bases and V 5 bases, and 18 bases lay outside the gene matches. Germline V gives CDR1 MNHEY, CDR2 SMNVEV (reference sequence). The CDR3 loop reads CASSIGTSGRARYGLPDTQYF. CDR3 sequence (DNA): TGTGCCAGCAGTATCGGGACTAGCGGGAGGGCCAGGTATGGATTGCCAGATACGCAGTATTTT.

This clonotype was picked up many times. This chain links TRBV6-1 with TRBJ2-3, with D possibly matching TRBD2 (5 bases). The CDR3 is 15 residues long. Trimming took 6 bases from V and 2 from J, leaving 15 bases between them. Germline assignment: CDR1 MNHNS and CDR2 SASEGT. CDR3 sequence: CASRRKRSLTDTQYF. The CDR3 nucleotides are TGTGCCAGCAGGAGAAAGCGGAGTCTCACAGATACGCAGTATTTT.

The chain joins TRBV6-5 to TRBJ2-5, with a weak D call TRBD1 (5 bases). The length of the CDR3 is 11 residues. Germline V lookup: CDR1 MNHEY, CDR2 SVGAGI. Trimming removed 4 bases from V and 11 bases from J, with 11 bases in between. For the CDR3, the DNA is TGTGCCAGCAGTTCTCAGGACAAGCAGTACTTC. It is translated as CASSSQDKQYF.

This clonotype was seen ten or more times. This may be a read error: a much more frequent sequence differs by one nucleotide. This chain links TRBV6-6 with TRBJ2-7, with TRBD2 matching 7 bases. Per germline, CDR1 MNHNY and CDR2 SVGAGI (reference sequence). V was clipped by 2 bases and J by 7 bases; unmatched bases: 20. The CDR3 spans 18 residues. Written as DNA, the CDR3 is TGTGCCAGCAGTTACCCCAGAGGGGTGAGCGGGGAGGGTTCTGAGCAGTACTTC. Encoded protein: CASSYPRGVSGEGSEQYF.

The chain employs TRBV2 and TRBJ2-1; 9 positions match TRBD1. The J call may be incorrect, as the DNA end agrees better with TRBJ1-2. Germline V gene lookup returns CDR1 SNHLY and CDR2 FYNNEI. The CDR3 extends over 13 amino acids. The CDR3 loop is CASPKGQGGGYTF. The CDR3 DNA reads as TGTGCCAGTCCTAAGGGACAGGGAGGAGGCTACACCTTC.

This clonotype came up a few times. This chain joins TRBV2 and TRBJ1-4; tentatively, D is TRBD1 (6 bases). Germline V CDR1 and CDR2: SNHLY, FYNNEI. Trimming shortened V by 6 bases and J by 5 bases, and 13 bases separated the two germline ends. The CDR3 has 14 amino acids. In nucleotides, the CDR3 is TGTGCCAGCAGCGGGACAAGAATAAATGAAAAACTGTTTTTT. Amino acids: CASSGTRINEKLFF.

V and J are TRBV7-9 and TRBJ2-3; 7 bases line up with TRBD2. The germline gives CDR1 SEHNR, CDR2 FQNEAQ (reference sequence). The CDR3 has 14 amino acids. V shed 4 bases, J shed 0 bases, and the junction held 1 base outside the gene matches. The CDR3 sequence: CASSWGGSTDTQYF. The CDR3 DNA sequence: TGTGCCAGCAGCTGGGGAGGGAGCACAGATACGCAGTATTTT.